The present TCR beta chain was sequenced within a study of cytomegalovirus exposure and HLA in healthy donors. V was pared by 4 bases and J by 7 bases, with 7 bases between. Germline V gives CDR1 MNHNS, CDR2 SASEGT. There are 11 residues in the CDR3. PCR was performed using 60 Vbeta and 13 Jbeta primers. The assay was immunoSEQ multiplex PCR, and TCRdb's table has in-frame clones only and misses some. The table lists tens of thousands of clones, around 75% of them singletons. The sequence came from a woman in her thirties or forties in good health and CMV-seropositive. Sequenced: PBMCs. V is TRBV6-1 and J is TRBJ1-1; D remains unclear. The CDR3 DNA is TGTGCCAGCAGTGGGGCAGTTGAAGCTTTCTTT. Its protein is CASSGAVEAFF.